These 27 T cell receptor beta chains originate from one sample sequenced in a study of CD8+CD57+ T cells in acquired aplastic anemia (dated by TCRdb to the late 2010s). Sequencing relied on an Illumina HiSeq 2000. Genomic DNA was used as template for profiling of TCR beta VDJ combinations and CDR3 sequences. TCRdb itself trimmed the public reads at Q25 with fastp, ran MiXCR and retained productive beta chains. Rows with one shared CDR3 protein collapse into an entry with the most common genes and DNA. The sample has about 81,000 distinct CDR3 sequences on record, about 45% of them singletons. The top ten constitute around 63% of the sample. Specimen: sorted CD4+, CD8+, or CD8+CD57+ T cells (not recorded which) from PBMCs. These receptors were collected from a human donor in good health, serving as a control.

The CDR3 loop is CASSLVRANQPQHF. The CDR3 DNA sequence: TGTGCCAGCAGTTTAGTCCGGGCCAATCAGCCCCAGCATTTT. The V call is TRBV28, the J call TRBJ1-5; D uncertain. CDR1 MDHEN and CDR2 SYDVKM come from the germline V gene. The germline V and J ends were trimmed by 2 bases and 3 bases, with 8 bases remaining between them. The CDR3 length is 14 residues.

This clonotype has a single count. The V call is TRBV24-1, the J call TRBJ2-1, with D perhaps matching TRBD1 or TRBD2 (5 bases each). CDR1 and CDR2 (germline): KGHDR, SFDVKD. V gave up 8 bases and J gave up 4 bases, with 11 bases separating them. This CDR3 contains 13 residues. The CDR3 DNA reads as TGTGCCACCACCGGGGACGGGTACAATGAGCAGTTCTTC. It is translated as CATTGDGYNEQFF.

This clonotype occurred many times. The chain carries TRBV13 and TRBJ2-5; D not certain. Trimming took off 1 base at V and 5 bases at J, with 8 bases between the two ends. CDR1 is PRHDT and CDR2 is FYEKMQ in the germline V gene (reference sequence). The CDR3 runs 13 residues. CDR3 in amino acids: CASSLEFSETQYF. The CDR3 DNA reads TGTGCCAGCAGCTTAGAGTTCTCGGAGACCCAGTACTTC.

The V gene is TRBV6-2 or TRBV6-3, the J gene TRBJ2-1; TRBD2 agrees at 9 bases. CDR1 and CDR2 (germline): MNHEY, SVGEGT. The V gene end was trimmed by 0 bases and the J gene end by 8 bases; junction bases not matched to a gene: 8. The CDR3 is 16 residues long. The CDR3 here is CASSYSAGGPFHEQFF. The CDR3 nucleotides read TGTGCCAGCAGTTACTCGGCGGGAGGGCCTTTTCATGAGCAGTTCTTC.

In this sample, this clonotype turned up many times. This rearrangement joins TRBV11-2 to TRBJ2-1; no firm D call. Trimming pared 1 base from V and 11 bases from J, leaving 9 bases between. CDR3 length: 12 residues. CDR1 and CDR2 from the germline V gene are SGHAT and FQNNGV. This chain's CDR3 is CASSLVDEKQFF. CDR3 DNA: TGTGCCAGCAGCTTAGTGGATGAAAAGCAGTTCTTC.

The rearrangement joins TRBV15 to TRBJ2-1; no definite D call. Germline CDR1 reads LNHNV; CDR2 reads YYDKDF (reference sequence). CDR3 size: 15 residues. The V end lost 4 bases, the J end lost 5 bases, and 15 bases lay between the germline ends. CDR3 protein: CATSNKFLRHNEQFF. CDR3 nucleotides: TGTGCCACCAGCAATAAGTTTCTTCGGCACAATGAGCAGTTCTTC. Full variable domain (rest looked up from reference TRBV15 and TRBJ2-1): DAMVIQNPRYQVTQFGKPVTLSCSQTLNHNVMYWYQQKSSQAPKLLFHYYDKDFNNEADTPDNFQSRRPNTSFCFLDIRSPGLGDTAMYLCATSNKFLRHNEQFFGPGTRLTVL.

In regard to this clonotype: Since a much larger clone is just one base distant, this may be a read error. The chain uses TRBV20-1 and TRBJ2-1, with no clear D. In germline, CDR1 is DFQATT, CDR2 SNEGSKA (reference sequence). The CDR3 loop spans 12 amino acids. CDR3 region: CSARDRINEQLF. DNA of the CDR3: TGCAGTGCTAGAGATAGGATCAATGAGCAGCTCTTC.

This clonotype was found a few times. The junction differs from germline at one of its ends, possibly a read error. The V call is TRBV9, the J call TRBJ2-1; D uncertain. The V gene's germline CDR1 is SGDLS and CDR2 YYNGEE. The CDR3 runs 15 residues. CDR3 bases: TGTGCCAACAGCGAAGGGTCTAATAGTGGCAATGAGCAGTTCTTC. It translates to CANSEGSNSGNEQFF.

This clonotype was seen at least ten times. The chain couples TRBV6-1 to TRBJ2-7; tentative D call: TRBD2 (7 bases). The CDR3 loop spans 13 amino acids. V was shortened by 11 bases and J by 1 base, with 15 bases between the two germline ends. Germline V gives CDR1 MNHNS, CDR2 SASEGT. The CDR3 sequence is CAVGGQLSYEQYF. In DNA, the CDR3 is TGTGCCGTCGGGGGGCAGTTGTCCTACGAGCAGTACTTC.

This chain connects TRBV30 to TRBJ1-1; no clear D. Trimming removed 2 bases from V and 7 bases from J, with 11 bases in between. CDR3 size: 12 residues. The germline V gene has CDR1 GTSNPN and CDR2 SVGIG (reference sequence). CDR3 DNA: TGTGCCTGGAGTATGGTGGGGTTTGAAGCTTTCTTT. Translating it yields CAWSMVGFEAFF.

As concerns this clonotype: A clone one base away is much larger, so this may be a read error. The V gene is TRBV7-2, the J gene TRBJ2-2; D is perhaps TRBD2 (5 bases). The germline gives CDR1 SGHTA, CDR2 FQGNSA. The CDR3 contains 15 residues. The CDR3 sequence is CASSLERTNTGELSF. The CDR3 DNA is TGTGCCAGCAGCTTAGAGCGGACGAACACCGGGGAGCTGTCTTTT. The entire variable domain, with the rest obtained from reference TRBV7-2 and TRBJ2-2, is as follows: GAGVSQSPSNKVTEKGKDVELRCDPISGHTALYWYRQSLGQGLEFLIYFQGNSAPDKSGLPSDRFSAERTGGSVSTLTIQRTQQEDSAVYLCASSLERTNTGELSFGEGSRLTVL.

The chain links TRBV11-2 to TRBJ1-1; D unresolved. The germline gives CDR1 SGHAT, CDR2 FQNNGV. The V end was cut by 5 bases, the J end by 1 base, with 14 bases between. The CDR3 totals 15 residues. CDR3 DNA: TGTGCCAGCAGCGACCTAATGGCGGCGAACACTGAAGCTTTCTTT. Translated, it gives CASSDLMAANTEAFF.

Only a few counts were recorded for this clonotype. This CDR3 is missing its conserved last phenylalanine or tryptophan, likely due to a read error. CDR3 in amino acids: CASSVGDREVEQYL. CDR3 in DNA: TGTGCCAGCAGCGTGGGAGACAGGGAGGTGGAGCAGTACCTC. The rearrangement links TRBV9 to TRBJ2-7; maybe TRBD1 (7 bases). Germline assignment: CDR1 SGDLS and CDR2 YYNGEE. The CDR3 extends over 14 amino acids. V lost 2 bases and J 7 bases, leaving 16 bases between the germline ends.

The CDR3 is CASSEGQGGGESEQYF. CDR3 nucleotides: TGTGCCAGCAGTGAGGGACAGGGTGGGGGTGAGAGCGAGCAGTACTTC. The gene calls are TRBV2 and TRBJ2-7; 9 bases line up with TRBD1. The junction had 12 bases not matched to a gene; V was cut back by 3 bases and J by 6 bases. This CDR3 comprises 16 residues. Germline V lookup: CDR1 SNHLY, CDR2 FYNNEI.

The chain couples TRBV7-9 to TRBJ2-2; no firm D call. Germline-derived CDR1 and CDR2 are SEHNR and FQNEAQ (reference sequence). Trimming removed 5 bases from V and 5 bases from J, with 9 bases in between. The CDR3 extends over 13 amino acids. The CDR3 spells CASSHGRTGELFF. CDR3 in DNA: TGTGCCAGCAGCCATGGACGGACCGGGGAGCTGTTTTTT.

This clonotype has a count of ten or more. V is TRBV19 and J is TRBJ2-5, with unresolved D. The CDR3 has 13 amino acids. Germline V CDR1 and CDR2: LNHDA, SQIVND (reference sequence). Trimming stripped 1 base from V and 5 bases from J, with 8 bases between. The DNA for the CDR3 is TGTGCCAGTAGTATAGCTGGTTCCGAGACCCAGTACTTC. Translated: CASSIAGSETQYF.

Ten or more counts support this clonotype. This chain's CDR3 is CASIPGINSNQPQHF. The DNA for the CDR3 is TGTGCCAGTATACCCGGGATCAATAGCAATCAGCCCCAGCATTTT. The V call is TRBV19, the J call TRBJ1-5, with D unresolved. The germline V gene encodes CDR1 LNHDA and CDR2 SQIVND (reference sequence). This CDR3 is built from 15 residues. Trimming took 7 bases from V and 0 from J, leaving 13 bases between them.

The V call is TRBV4-2, the J call TRBJ2-1; 9 bases line up with TRBD2. CDR1 is LGHNA, CDR2 YNFKEQ, per germline. This CDR3 spans 18 amino acids. V trimming: 0 bases; J trimming: 9 bases; junction bases outside the gene matches: 15. CDR3 sequence reads: CASSQEFLLLAGASEQFF. As DNA, the CDR3 is TGTGCCAGCAGCCAAGAGTTTCTTCTGTTAGCGGGAGCAAGTGAGCAGTTCTTC.

The chain joins TRBV10-3 to TRBJ2-7, with 11 bases lining up with TRBD2. Germline CDR1 and CDR2: ENHRY and SYGVKD. This CDR3 region has 14 residues. Losses at the gene ends were 8 bases for V and 6 bases for J; bases not matched to a gene: 9. The CDR3 loop is CAIGVAGGSGEQYF. CDR3 in DNA: TGTGCCATCGGGGTAGCGGGAGGGAGCGGCGAGCAGTACTTC.

The sample holds a few counts of this clonotype. This chain joins TRBV6-6 and TRBJ2-2; no reliable D call. This CDR3 has 13 residues. Germline values: CDR1 MNHNY, CDR2 SVGAGI (reference sequence). V lost 0 bases and J lost 6, with 5 bases in between. The CDR3 sequence: CASSYSSAGELFF. In DNA form, the CDR3 reads TGTGCCAGCAGTTACTCGAGCGCCGGGGAGCTGTTTTTT.

This clonotype occurred many times. The chain links TRBV19 to TRBJ2-3; tentatively, D is TRBD1 (6 bases). Germline loops: CDR1 LNHDA, CDR2 SQIVND (reference sequence). The CDR3 is made up of 12 amino acids. V was clipped by 8 bases and J by 4 bases, with 10 bases between them. CDR3 nucleotides: TGTGCCAGTTCCACAGGGTCAGATACGCAGTATTTT. This codes for CASSTGSDTQYF.

This clonotype was seen at least ten times. The CDR3 sequence is CASSDGDTSTDTQYF. The CDR3 DNA follows: TGTGCCAGCAGCGATGGGGACACATCTACAGATACGCAGTATTTT. This chain links TRBV9 with TRBJ2-3; possible D gene TRBD1, 6 bases. Germline CDR1 and CDR2: SGDLS and YYNGEE. This CDR3 comprises 15 residues. The V end lost 3 bases, the J end lost 3 bases, and 14 bases lay between the germline ends. Full variable domain (remainder filled in from reference TRBV9 and TRBJ2-3): DSGVTQTPKHLITATGQRVTLRCSPRSGDLSVYWYQQSLDQGLQFLIQYYNGEERAKGNILERFSAQQFPDLHSELNLSSLELGDSALYFCASSDGDTSTDTQYFGPGTRLTVL.

The rearrangement joins TRBV25-1 to TRBJ2-4; 9 positions match TRBD1. The germline CDR1 and CDR2 sequences are MGHDK and SYGVNS. The CDR3 has 14 amino acids. Trimming cost V 7 bases and J 8 bases; bases outside gene matches: 9. CDR3 coding DNA: TGTGCCAGCAAGGGGGGACAGGGTATGGACATTCAGTACTTC. The encoded protein is CASKGGQGMDIQYF.

The chain joins TRBV15 to TRBJ2-3; TRBD1 matches 10 bases. The length of the CDR3 is 15 residues. The germline CDR1 and CDR2 sequences are LNHNV and YYDKDF (reference sequence). The J segment lost 6 bases and the V segment lost 2 bases, leaving 5 bases of the junction unmatched. The CDR3 sequence is CATSRIGQGVDTQYF. The CDR3 bases are TGTGCCACCAGCAGAATTGGACAGGGGGTTGATACGCAGTATTTT.

This clonotype occurred many times. This chain links TRBV24-1 with TRBJ1-1; 8 positions agree with TRBD1. Germline trimming cut 4 bases from V and 4 bases from J; bases unmatched to any gene: 1. The CDR3 runs 13 residues. Germline V gene sequence: CDR1 KGHDR, CDR2 SFDVKD. The CDR3 region has the DNA TGTGCCACCAGTGAAACAGGGGGCACTGAAGCTTTCTTT. Amino acids: CATSETGGTEAFF.

This sequence joins TRBV15 and TRBJ2-3; TRBD2 agrees at 10 bases. V was pared by 6 bases and J by 11 bases, with 8 bases of the junction left unmatched. The CDR3 spans 13 residues. Germline lookup yields CDR1 LNHNV and CDR2 YYDKDF (reference sequence). In nucleotides, the CDR3 is TGTGCCACCAGGAATGTAGCGGGGGGCGAGCAGTATTTT. This codes for CATRNVAGGEQYF.

The chain recombines TRBV19 with TRBJ1-5; 8 positions agree with TRBD1. Germline assignment: CDR1 LNHDA and CDR2 SQIVND (reference sequence). The CDR3 runs 15 residues. J was trimmed by 7 bases and V by 3 bases; bases with no gene match: 8. CDR3 DNA: TGTGCCAGTAGTATGGACAGGGAGGGCAGGCAGCCCCAGCATTTT. Amino acid sequence: CASSMDREGRQPQHF.